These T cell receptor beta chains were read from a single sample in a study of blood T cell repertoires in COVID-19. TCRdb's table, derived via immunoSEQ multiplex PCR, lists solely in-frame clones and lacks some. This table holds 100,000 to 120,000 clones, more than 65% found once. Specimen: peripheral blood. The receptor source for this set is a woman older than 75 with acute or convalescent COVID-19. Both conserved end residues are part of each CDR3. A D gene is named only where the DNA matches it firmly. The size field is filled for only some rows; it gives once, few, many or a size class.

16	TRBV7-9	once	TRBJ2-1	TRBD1	TGTGCCAGCAGCCTACTGGGACAGGGTATCGACAATGAGCAGTTCTTC	CASSLLGQGIDNEQFF
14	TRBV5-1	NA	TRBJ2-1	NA	TGCGCCAGCAGCTTGGCGACAAATTACAATGAGCAGTTCTTC	CASSLATNYNEQFF
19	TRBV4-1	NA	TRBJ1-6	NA	TGCGCCAGCAGCCAAGATCGAGTGGGGGGTGGGTCCTATAATTCACCCCTCCACTTT	CASSQDRVGGGSYNSPLHF
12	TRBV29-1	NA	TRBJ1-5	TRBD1	TGCAGCGTTAGCGAGGGGGCTCAGCCCCAGCATTTT	CSVSEGAQPQHF
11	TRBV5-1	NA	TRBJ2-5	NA	TGCGCCAGCAGGAGCGATGAGACCCAGTACTTC	CASRSDETQYF
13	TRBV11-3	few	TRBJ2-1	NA	TGTGCCAGCAGCTTAATGCGGGACAATGAGCAGTTCTTC	CASSLMRDNEQFF
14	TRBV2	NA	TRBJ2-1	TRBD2	TGTGCCAGCAGTGCAGGACTAGCGGGAGTAGGGCAGTTCTTC	CASSAGLAGVGQFF
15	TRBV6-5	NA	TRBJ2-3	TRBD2	TGTGCCAGCAGTTACTTCGGGGGGGTTCCAGATACGCAGTATTTT	CASSYFGGVPDTQYF
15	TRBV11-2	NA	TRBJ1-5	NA	TGTGCCAGCAGCTTAGGGGGGCCGCGCAATCAGCCCCAGCATTTT	CASSLGGPRNQPQHF
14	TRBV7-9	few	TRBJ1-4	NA	TGTGCCAGCAGCCCGTCTGGAGGGGATGAAAAACTGTTTTTT	CASSPSGGDEKLFF